The clone carrying this T cell receptor (beta chain) was found many times. Libraries of TCR beta came from iRepertoire HTBI primers plus Arm-PCR of CDR3 regions. Original data processing: Across the samples, identification revealed around 65 TRBV and roughly 13 TRBJ segments. TCRdb called the multiplex PCR reads again in MiXCR, with one record for every CDR3 protein. Here the V and J calls rest on TCRdb's processing, not on the authors' analysis. The table has roughly 500,000 distinct CDR3 sequences, roughly 13% seen once. These data belong to a study of regulatory T cells in long-lasting Graves disease. CDR1 DFQATT and CDR2 SNEGSKA come from the germline V gene (reference sequence). Trimming took 1 base from V and 1 from J, leaving 10 bases between them. The CDR3 is made up of 14 amino acids. The sample's time point: newly diagnosed GD, antithyroid drugs for less than 3 months. The TCR library was prepared using RNA isolated from PBMCs.

This sample was shared with a second study, whose subject was T cells in Graves' hyperthyroidism and ophthalmopathy.

The V gene is TRBV20-1, the J gene TRBJ1-1; the D is unclear. The receptor was derived from a man in his thirties or forties with Graves disease. This material consisted of peripheral blood mononuclear cells (PBMCs), taken at new diagnosis, from a patient treated with antithyroid drugs. The CDR3 region is CSARAAFPNTEAFF. Here the CDR3 DNA reads TGCAGTGCTAGAGCCGCCTTCCCGAACACTGAAGCTTTCTTT.